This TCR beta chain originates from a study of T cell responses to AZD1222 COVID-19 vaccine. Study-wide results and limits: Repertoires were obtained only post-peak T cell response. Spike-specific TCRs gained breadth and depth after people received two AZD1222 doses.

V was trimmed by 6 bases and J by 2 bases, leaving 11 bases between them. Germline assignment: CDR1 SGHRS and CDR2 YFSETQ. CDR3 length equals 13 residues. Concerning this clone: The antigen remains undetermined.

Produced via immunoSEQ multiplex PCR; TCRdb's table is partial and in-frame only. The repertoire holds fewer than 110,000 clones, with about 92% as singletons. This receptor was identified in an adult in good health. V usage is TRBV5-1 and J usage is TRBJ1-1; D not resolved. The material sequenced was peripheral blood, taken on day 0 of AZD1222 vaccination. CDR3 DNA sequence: TGCGCCAGCAAGGCTGGGGTAAACACTGAAGCTTTCTTT. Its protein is CASKAGVNTEAFF.